This record concerns one TCR beta chain sequence. This clonotype was counted between two and nine times. No antigen is known for it. No base quality values were provided; no much bigger clone lies one nucleotide off. Every donor was a healthy Caucasian. Three pairs of female monozygotic twins, all aged 18 to 29 years, were included in the twin cohort. The RNA used for TCR libraries was isolated from peripheral blood mononuclear cells. This sample is drawn from a study of identical twins (dated by TCRdb to 2016 to 2018). About the study as a whole: To test whether fetal clonotypes persist, this study deep-sequenced TCR alpha and beta repertoires from monozygotic twins, from unrelated adults of various ages, and from cord blood. Replicate twin experiments were performed at different times using different library preparation protocols to rule out contamination. The study at large found these results: Compared with coincidental sharing between unrelated individuals, an excess of low generation-probability sequences was observed among out-of-frame TCR alpha sequences shared between twins. Because the same donors could not be followed over many years, the conclusions depended on cross-sectional statistical analysis. Zero-insertion analyses could be partly confounded by invariant T cells such as MAIT and iNKT, although diverse VJ usage argued against such confounding for most clonotypes. Fewer insertions were carried by abundant cord blood beta clonotypes; a weaker similar trend was observed in young adult naive repertoires, while no such trend was observed in memory repertoires. Recombination models systematically underestimated out-of-frame TCR alpha sharing in monozygotic twins but agreed with sharing between unrelated individuals. Excess twin sharing in beta out-of-frame sequences was weaker because fewer shared sequences lowered the signal-to-noise ratio.

Libraries were built with 5' RACE. Sequenced on an Illumina HiSeq 2000. A universal primer binding site was added through template switching, and the final cDNA carried a unique molecular identifier so that TCR cDNA molecules could be counted accurately. First-strand cDNA for TCR alpha and beta chains was synthesized from specific primers in the conserved constant-segment region. Each cDNA library was double barcoded, with a SMART-Mk sample barcode plus Illumina barcodes, to control for contamination. Two successive PCR steps introduced TruSeq adapter sequences along with Illumina sample barcodes. Sequencing of the TCR alpha and beta cDNA libraries was done on the Illumina HiSeq platform using custom primers. Under the source paper's analysis protocol: Unique molecular identifiers were extracted from raw reads with MiGEC, and CDR3 positions were determined with MiXCR. For each individual, recombination models were inferred using an EM algorithm with the repgenHMM and IGoR tools. Shared clonotype analysis was performed with the tcR package in R, normalizing sharing by the product of cloneset sizes. To study raw recombination free of thymic and clonal selection effects, out-of-frame nonproductive sequences were analyzed. The public reads were reprocessed in TCRdb via fastp at Q25 and MiXCR, keeping in-frame beta chains. Every entry covers one CDR3 protein and lists the most common genes and DNA from its rows. In this record, the V and J calls reflect TCRdb's handling and not the investigators' own analysis. The table for this sample lists some 690,000 distinct CDR3 sequences; approximately 22% of them were counted only once. The ten largest account for about 4.5% of the sample.

These data are also associated with another study on T cells expressing NK-cell markers. The second investigation adds: Three sorted T-cell subsets (CD3+CD56+NKG2C+, CD3+CD56+NKG2C- and CD3+CD56-NKG2C+) from fewer than 10 donors had their TCR beta-chain repertoires profiled. Among the eight sequenced donors, only one was HCMV-seronegative, while the other seven were HCMV-seropositive. In several experiments an anti-gammadeltaTCR antibody was added to restrict sorting to alphabetaTCR-expressing T cells. For about 6 donors, the dominant CD3+CD56+NKG2C+ clonotypes were among the top 10 CD8+ clonotypes and accounted for roughly 1.0-8% of CD8+ T cells. Those dominant clonotypes were again the most abundant among CD3+CD56-NKG2C+ cells in a few donors, at roughly 25-60.1%. It remained unclear whether the expanded NKG2C-expressing T cell clones were specific for HCMV antigens. The study sequenced eight donors, all healthy volunteers chosen at random: three men and five women. HCMV-specific IgG was detected in serum with a commercial ELISA kit to determine HCMV serostatus. For more than 5 donors, unsorted PBMC were also used to sequence bulk peripheral blood T-cell repertoires. MIGEC handled demultiplexing of the reads and grouping by UMI, while MiTCR was used to assemble and quantify clonotypes. To exclude erroneous sequences, any TCR cDNA sequence not supported by at least two reads was discarded. The tcR package was used for downstream repertoire analysis, and clonotypes were matched between fractions using CDR3 nucleotide sequence together with V segment. VDJmatch was used to annotate antigen specificity against VDJdb, with one amino acid substitution in CDR3 permitted.

This clonotype was obtained from a woman between 18 and 29 years old in good health. The sample was PBMCs.

The CDR3 corresponds to CAISGDRDTGELFF. The DNA reads TGTGCCATCAGTGGAGACAGGGACACCGGGGAGCTGTTTTTT. The sequence links TRBV10-3 to TRBJ2-2; 7 central bases correspond to TRBD1. Trimming takes 4 bases off V and 3 bases off J; junction bases not matched to a gene: 2. CDR1 and CDR2, looked up from the germline V gene, are ENHRY and SYGVKD. The CDR3 covers 14 residues, taking in both the cysteine and the phenylalanine. Just CDR3 DNA is preserved here, 42 bases in frame from base 1.